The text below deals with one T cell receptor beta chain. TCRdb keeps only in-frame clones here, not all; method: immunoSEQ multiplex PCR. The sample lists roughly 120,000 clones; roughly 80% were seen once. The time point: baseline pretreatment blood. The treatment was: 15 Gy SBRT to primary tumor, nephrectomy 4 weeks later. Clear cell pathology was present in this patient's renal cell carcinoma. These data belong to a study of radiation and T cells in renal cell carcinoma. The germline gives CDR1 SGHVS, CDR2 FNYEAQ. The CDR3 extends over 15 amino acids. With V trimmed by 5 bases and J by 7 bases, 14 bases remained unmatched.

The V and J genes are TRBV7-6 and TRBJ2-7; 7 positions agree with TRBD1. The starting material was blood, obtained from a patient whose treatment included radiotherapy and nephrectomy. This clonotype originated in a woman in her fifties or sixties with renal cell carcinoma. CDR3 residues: CASSVGQAGPVEQYF. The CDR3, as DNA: TGTGCCAGCAGCGTTGGACAGGCTGGGCCGGTTGAGCAGTACTTC.